Detailed here is one TCR beta chain. Sequenced by immunoSEQ multiplex PCR; TCRdb stores in-frame clones only, minus some. The sample lists about 2 million clones; roughly 95% were seen once. CD45RO-negative, CCR7-positively selected cells formed the naive CD8 fraction, excluding terminally differentiated effector memory CD45RA+ cells. These data are taken from a study of shared clonotypes between healthy human individuals. This CDR3 comprises 15 residues. The ends were cut back, 4 bases at V and 0 bases at J, with 11 bases in the middle. CDR1 and CDR2 from the germline V gene are SNHLY and FYNNEI. The TCR originated in a man between 18 and 35 years old in good health. The sample consisted of naive CD8+ T cells sorted from blood. This rearrangement joins TRBV2 to TRBJ2-3, with D perhaps TRBD2 (7 bases). The CDR3 spells CASSGAGASTDTQYF. CDR3 DNA sequence: TGTGCCAGCAGTGGGGCGGGGGCCAGCACAGATACGCAGTATTTT.